This note documents a single TCR beta chain sequence. The repertoire was sequenced with immunoSEQ multiplex PCR; TCRdb's copy has only in-frame clones and lacks some. The table lists approximately 76,000 clones, roughly 90% of them singletons. The germline V and J ends were trimmed by 8 bases and 2 bases, with 13 bases remaining between them. Germline V lookup: CDR1 MDHEN, CDR2 SYDVKM. The CDR3 spans 13 residues. The sample belongs to a study of technical replicates of blood from a few donors. Specimen: T cells isolated from PBMCs. The J gene is TRBJ2-7, the V gene TRBV28; D unresolved. This TCR came from a human donor in good health. The DNA of the CDR3 is TGTGCCAGCGTAATGACTGGCACCTACGAGCAGTACTTC. This sequence encodes CASVMTGTYEQYF.